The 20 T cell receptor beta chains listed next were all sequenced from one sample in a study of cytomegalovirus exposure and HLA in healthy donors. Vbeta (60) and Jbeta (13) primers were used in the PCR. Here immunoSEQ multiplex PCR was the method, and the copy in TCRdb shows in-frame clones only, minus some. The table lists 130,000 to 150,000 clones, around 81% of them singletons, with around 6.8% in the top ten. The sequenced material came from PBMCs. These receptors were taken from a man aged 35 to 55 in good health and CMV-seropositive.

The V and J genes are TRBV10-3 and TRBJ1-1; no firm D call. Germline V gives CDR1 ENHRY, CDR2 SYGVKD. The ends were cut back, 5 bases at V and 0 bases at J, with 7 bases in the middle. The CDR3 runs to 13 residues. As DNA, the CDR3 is TGTGCCATCAGTCGTCAGTTGAACACTGAAGCTTTCTTT. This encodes CAISRQLNTEAFF.

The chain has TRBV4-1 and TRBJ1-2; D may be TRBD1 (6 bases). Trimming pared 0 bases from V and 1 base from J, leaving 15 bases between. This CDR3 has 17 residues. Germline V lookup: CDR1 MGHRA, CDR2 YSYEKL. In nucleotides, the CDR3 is TGCGCCAGCAGCCAAGATCTGGGGGCGCGGGTTAACTATGGCTACACCTTC. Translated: CASSQDLGARVNYGYTF.

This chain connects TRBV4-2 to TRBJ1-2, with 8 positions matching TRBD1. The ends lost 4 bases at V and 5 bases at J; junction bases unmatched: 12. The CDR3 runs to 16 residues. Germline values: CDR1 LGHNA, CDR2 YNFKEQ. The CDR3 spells CASSLGGQGSNYGYTF. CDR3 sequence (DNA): TGTGCCAGCAGCCTAGGCGGACAGGGAAGTAATTATGGCTACACCTTC.

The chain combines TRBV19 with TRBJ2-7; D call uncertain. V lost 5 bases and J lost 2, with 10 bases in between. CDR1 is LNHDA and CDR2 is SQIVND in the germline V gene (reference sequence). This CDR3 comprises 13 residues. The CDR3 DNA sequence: TGTGCCAGTAGTTTAGCTCCTGCCTACGAGCAGTACTTC. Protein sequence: CASSLAPAYEQYF.

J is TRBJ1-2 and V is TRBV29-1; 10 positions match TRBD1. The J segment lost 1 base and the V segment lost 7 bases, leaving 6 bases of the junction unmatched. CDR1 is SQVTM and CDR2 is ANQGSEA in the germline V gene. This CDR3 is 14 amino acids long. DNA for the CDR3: TGCAGCGGGGGGACAGGGGATTTTAACTATGGCTACACCTTC. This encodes CSGGTGDFNYGYTF.

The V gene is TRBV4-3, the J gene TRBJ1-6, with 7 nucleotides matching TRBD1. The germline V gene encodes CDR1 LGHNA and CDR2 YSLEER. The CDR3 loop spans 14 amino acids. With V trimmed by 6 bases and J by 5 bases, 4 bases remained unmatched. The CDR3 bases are TGCGCCAGCAGTAAGCAGGGGGATAATTCACCCCTCCACTTT. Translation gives CASSKQGDNSPLHF.

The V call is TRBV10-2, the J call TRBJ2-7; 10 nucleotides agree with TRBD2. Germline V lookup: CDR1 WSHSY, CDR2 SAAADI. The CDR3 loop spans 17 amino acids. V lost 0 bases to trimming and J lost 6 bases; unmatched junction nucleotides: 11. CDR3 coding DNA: TGCGCCAGCAGTGAGTCGAAGACTAGCGGGCCCCCTCTCGAGCAGTACTTC. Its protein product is CASSESKTSGPPLEQYF.

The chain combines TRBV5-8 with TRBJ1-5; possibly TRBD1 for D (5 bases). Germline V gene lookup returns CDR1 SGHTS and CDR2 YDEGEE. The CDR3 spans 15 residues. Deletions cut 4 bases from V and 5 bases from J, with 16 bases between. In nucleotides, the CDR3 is TGTGCCAGCAGCCCCTGGGGAGGGGTCGATCAGCCCCAGCATTTT. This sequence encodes CASSPWGGVDQPQHF.

The CDR3 region has the DNA TGTGCCAGCGCCTCGGGGGGGGAGACCCAGTACTTC. The encoded protein is CASASGGETQYF. This chain connects TRBV27 to TRBJ2-5, with 8 bases identical to TRBD2. Germline V lookup: CDR1 MNHEY, CDR2 SMNVEV (reference sequence). The CDR3 consists of 12 residues. Unmatched junction bases numbered 4, after V lost 8 bases and J lost 5 bases.

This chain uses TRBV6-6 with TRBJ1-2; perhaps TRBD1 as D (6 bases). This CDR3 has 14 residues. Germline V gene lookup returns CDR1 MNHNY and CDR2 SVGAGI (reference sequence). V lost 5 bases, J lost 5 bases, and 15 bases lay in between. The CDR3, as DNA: TGTGCCAGCAGTACACCGAGGACAGATTATGGCTACACCTTC. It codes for CASSTPRTDYGYTF.

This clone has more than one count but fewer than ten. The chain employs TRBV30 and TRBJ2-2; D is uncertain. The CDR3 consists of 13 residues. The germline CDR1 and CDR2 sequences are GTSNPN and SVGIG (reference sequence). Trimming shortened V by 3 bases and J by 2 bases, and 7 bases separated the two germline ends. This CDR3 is CAWRLRNTGELFF. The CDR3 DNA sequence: TGTGCCTGGAGACTGCGAAACACCGGGGAGCTGTTTTTT.

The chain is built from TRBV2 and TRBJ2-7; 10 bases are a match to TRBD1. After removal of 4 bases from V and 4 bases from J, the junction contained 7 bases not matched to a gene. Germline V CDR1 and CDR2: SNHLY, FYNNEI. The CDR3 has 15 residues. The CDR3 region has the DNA TGTGCCAGCAGTGGCGGACAGGGGGAGACTTACGAGCAGTACTTC. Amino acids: CASSGGQGETYEQYF.

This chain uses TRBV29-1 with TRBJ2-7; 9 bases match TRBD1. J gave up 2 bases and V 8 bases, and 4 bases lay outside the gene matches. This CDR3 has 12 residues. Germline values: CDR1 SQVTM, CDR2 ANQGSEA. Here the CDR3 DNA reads TGCAGCTTCGGACAGGGGCCCTACGAGCAGTACTTC. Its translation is CSFGQGPYEQYF.

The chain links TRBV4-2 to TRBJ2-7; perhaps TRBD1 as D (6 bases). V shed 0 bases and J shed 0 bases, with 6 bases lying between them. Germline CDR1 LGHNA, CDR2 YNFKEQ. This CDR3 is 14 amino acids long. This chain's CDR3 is CASSQEDSSYEQYF. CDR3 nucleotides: TGTGCCAGCAGCCAAGAGGACAGCTCCTACGAGCAGTACTTC.

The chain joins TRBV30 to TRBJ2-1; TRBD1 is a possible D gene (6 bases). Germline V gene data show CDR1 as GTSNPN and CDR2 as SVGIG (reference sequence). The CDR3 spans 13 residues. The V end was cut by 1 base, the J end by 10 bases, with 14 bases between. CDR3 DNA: TGTGCCTGGAGTGCAGTCAGGGGTCGCGAGCAGTTCTTC. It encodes CAWSAVRGREQFF.

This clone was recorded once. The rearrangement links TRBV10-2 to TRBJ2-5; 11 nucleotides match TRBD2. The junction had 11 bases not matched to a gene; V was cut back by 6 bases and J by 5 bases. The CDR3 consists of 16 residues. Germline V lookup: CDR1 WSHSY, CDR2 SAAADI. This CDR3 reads CASREPTSGGAETQYF. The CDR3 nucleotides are TGCGCCAGCAGGGAACCTACTAGCGGGGGTGCGGAGACCCAGTACTTC.

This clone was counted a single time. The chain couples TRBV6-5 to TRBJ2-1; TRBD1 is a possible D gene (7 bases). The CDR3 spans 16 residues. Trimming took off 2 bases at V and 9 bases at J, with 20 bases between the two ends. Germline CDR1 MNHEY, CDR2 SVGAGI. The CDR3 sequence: CASSYLVGRGATEQFF. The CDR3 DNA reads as TGTGCCAGCAGTTACCTTGTCGGCAGGGGGGCGACTGAGCAGTTCTTC.

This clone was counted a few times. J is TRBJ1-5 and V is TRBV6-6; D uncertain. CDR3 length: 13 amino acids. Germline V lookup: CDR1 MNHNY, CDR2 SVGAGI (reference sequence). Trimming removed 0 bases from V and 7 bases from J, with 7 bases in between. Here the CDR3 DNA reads TGTGCCAGCAGTTACTCGTATCCCCAGCCCCAGCATTTT. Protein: CASSYSYPQPQHF.

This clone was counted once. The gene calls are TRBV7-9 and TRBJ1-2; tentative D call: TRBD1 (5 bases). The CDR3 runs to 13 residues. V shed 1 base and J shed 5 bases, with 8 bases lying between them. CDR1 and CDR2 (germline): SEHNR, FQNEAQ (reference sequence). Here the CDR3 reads CASSLGTRYGYTF. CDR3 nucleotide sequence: TGTGCCAGCAGCTTAGGGACAAGATATGGCTACACCTTC.

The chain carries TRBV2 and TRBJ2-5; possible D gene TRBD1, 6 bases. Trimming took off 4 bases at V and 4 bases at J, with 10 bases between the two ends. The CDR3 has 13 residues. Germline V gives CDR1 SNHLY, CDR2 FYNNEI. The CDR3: CASSAAGAETQYF. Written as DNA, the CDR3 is TGTGCCAGCAGTGCGGCAGGGGCAGAGACCCAGTACTTC.